These T cell receptor beta chains were read from a single sample in a study of cytomegalovirus exposure and HLA in healthy donors. Clones were read by immunoSEQ multiplex PCR, and TCRdb kept only the in-frame ones, dropping some. Among approximately 260,000 clones, approximately 84% were seen once, and the ten largest hold roughly 2%. The specimen was PBMCs. All receptors come from a woman between 35 and 50 years old in good health and CMV-seropositive. Each CDR3 is given with its conserved first and last residue. Fields, in order: clone size, D gene, V gene, J gene, CDR3 protein, CDR3 DNA. D genes are given only for firm matches. Only part of the rows carry a size: once, few, many, or a class if the clone is expanded.

>-|TRBD2|TRBV11-3|TRBJ2-3
CASSYGTSLTDTQYF
TGTGCCAGCAGCTACGGGACTAGCCTCACAGATACGCAGTATTTT
>-|TRBD2|TRBV28|TRBJ2-7
CASTRYSGTSGYEQYF
TGTGCCAGCACTCGCTATTCCGGGACTAGCGGATACGAGCAGTACTTC
>-|-|TRBV28|TRBJ2-7
CASRTQGPSSYEQYF
TGTGCCAGCAGGACCCAGGGGCCGAGCTCCTACGAGCAGTACTTC
>-|-|TRBV9|TRBJ2-3
CASSVAGVRTDTQYF
TGTGCCAGCAGCGTTGCGGGCGTTCGCACAGATACGCAGTATTTT
>few|-|TRBV30|TRBJ1-6
CAWSVQYNSPLHF
TGTGCCTGGAGTGTACAGTATAATTCACCCCTCCACTTT
>-|-|TRBV6-1|TRBJ2-7
CASSVFYEQYF
TGTGCCAGCAGTGTATTCTACGAGCAGTACTTC
>-|-|TRBV19|TRBJ2-5
CASSITPRTETQYF
TGTGCCAGTAGTATCACGCCTAGAACAGAGACCCAGTACTTC
>-|TRBD2|TRBV7-2|TRBJ2-7
CASSLRFLAGGPNEQYF
TGTGCCAGCAGCTTAAGGTTTCTAGCGGGAGGACCCAACGAGCAGTACTTC
>-|-|TRBV28|TRBJ1-5
CASSLAGARVNQPQHF
TGTGCCAGCAGTTTAGCGGGGGCGAGGGTCAATCAGCCCCAGCATTTT
>-|-|TRBV5-4|TRBJ1-2
CASTLGGGYTF
TGTGCCAGCACCCTGGGGGGTGGCTACACCTTC
>-|TRBD2|TRBV19|TRBJ2-2
CASSTGLAGGKRTGELFF
TGTGCCAGTAGTACAGGACTAGCGGGAGGGAAACGCACCGGGGAGCTGTTTTTT
>-|-|TRBV10-3|TRBJ2-7
CAISESDSAYEQYF
TGTGCCATCAGTGAGTCTGACAGTGCCTACGAGCAGTACTTC
>few|-|TRBV30|TRBJ1-3
CAWSVGGTSDTIYF
TGTGCCTGGAGTGTAGGAGGTACCTCGGACACCATATATTTT
>-|TRBD2|TRBV7-3|TRBJ2-5
CASSLGSGSGQETQYF
TGTGCCAGCAGCTTAGGGAGCGGGAGTGGGCAAGAGACCCAGTACTTC
>-|TRBD1|TRBV28|TRBJ1-5
CASSFVGDRGSWGGNQPQHF
TGTGCCAGCAGTTTTGTTGGGGACAGGGGGTCCTGGGGGGGCAATCAGCCCCAGCATTTT
>-|-|TRBV4-3|TRBJ1-5
CASSQDKGGNQPQHF
TGCGCCAGCAGCCAAGATAAGGGAGGAAATCAGCCCCAGCATTTT
>-|-|TRBV9|TRBJ2-1
CASSAPSGYNEQFF
TGTGCCAGCAGCGCCCCCAGCGGGTACAATGAGCAGTTCTTC
>-|TRBD2|TRBV7-9|TRBJ2-1
CASSSGLAGGPVDEQFF
TGTGCCAGCAGCTCTGGACTAGCGGGAGGGCCGGTGGATGAGCAGTTCTTC
>-|TRBD2|TRBV7-2|TRBJ2-2
CASSLVWSSGTGELFF
TGTGCCAGCAGCTTAGTCTGGTCTAGCGGAACCGGGGAGCTGTTTTTT
>-|-|TRBV28|TRBJ1-6
CASSWGGGNSPLHF
TGTGCCAGCTCATGGGGGGGCGGTAATTCACCCCTCCACTTT
>-|TRBD2|TRBV9|TRBJ2-5
CASSASGRETQYF
TGTGCCAGCAGCGCTAGCGGGAGAGAGACCCAGTACTTC
>-|-|TRBV25-1|TRBJ2-7
CASSDSSSYEQYF
TGTGCCAGCAGCGACTCAAGCTCCTACGAGCAGTACTTC
>few|TRBD1|TRBV28|TRBJ1-4
CASSSSGTGGEKLFF
TGTGCCAGCAGTTCGTCCGGGACAGGGGGAGAAAAACTGTTTTTT
>-|TRBD1|TRBV18|TRBJ1-2
CASSQMTGEHYGYTF
TGTGCCAGCTCACAAATGACAGGGGAGCACTATGGCTACACCTTC
>-|TRBD1|TRBV27|TRBJ1-2
CASSFAGGSFGYTF
TGTGCCAGCAGTTTCGCAGGGGGCTCGTTTGGCTACACCTTC
>-|-|TRBV7-9|TRBJ2-1
CASSSTGTGNNEQFF
TGTGCCAGCAGCTCAACCGGGACTGGAAACAATGAGCAGTTCTTC
>few|TRBD1|TRBV7-3|TRBJ1-2
CASSPSGQGGGYTF
TGTGCCAGCAGCCCCTCGGGACAGGGAGGCGGCTACACCTTC
>-|TRBD2|TRBV5-4|TRBJ2-1
CASSLSSGSYNEQFF
TGTGCCAGCAGCTTGTCTAGCGGGTCATACAATGAGCAGTTCTTC
>few|-|TRBV5-1|TRBJ1-4
CASQGGPNEKLFF
TGCGCCAGCCAGGGAGGGCCTAATGAAAAACTGTTTTTT
>-|TRBD1|TRBV9|TRBJ2-5
CASSPRGQGAGETQYF
TGTGCCAGCAGCCCGAGGGGACAGGGGGCGGGAGAGACCCAGTACTTC
>-|-|TRBV7-8|TRBJ1-1
CASSLRGGDTEAFF
TGTGCCAGCAGCTTACGAGGAGGGGACACTGAAGCTTTCTTT
>-|-|TRBV11-3|TRBJ1-5
CASSLLRGSNQPQHF
TGTGCCAGCAGCTTACTCAGGGGTAGCAATCAGCCCCAGCATTTT
>-|TRBD2|TRBV25-1|TRBJ2-1
CASSETGGGSNEQFF
TGTGCCAGCAGTGAAACGGGCGGCGGGAGCAATGAGCAGTTCTTC
>-|TRBD2|TRBV7-2|TRBJ2-2
CASSPTSGKYTGELFF
TGTGCCAGCAGCCCTACTAGCGGTAAATACACCGGGGAGCTGTTTTTT
>-|-|TRBV14|TRBJ1-2
CASSQVQGAPSYTF
TGTGCCAGCAGCCAAGTACAGGGCGCACCCAGCTACACCTTC
>few|TRBD1|TRBV10-3|TRBJ1-2
CAINIQGAGGYTF
TGTGCCATCAACATACAGGGGGCTGGAGGCTACACCTTC
>-|-|TRBV7-9|TRBJ2-1
CASSLVAAYNEQFF
TGTGCCAGCAGCTTAGTTGCGGCCTACAATGAGCAGTTCTTC
>-|TRBD2|TRBV5-6|TRBJ2-5
CASSWGLAGVWETQYF
TGTGCCAGCAGCTGGGGACTAGCGGGAGTGTGGGAGACCCAGTACTTC
>-|-|TRBV28|TRBJ2-7
CASSPPGLSYEQYF
TGTGCCAGCAGTCCCCCGGGACTCTCCTACGAGCAGTACTTC
>-|TRBD2|TRBV7-2|TRBJ2-1
CASSLTAGIHNEQFF
TGTGCCAGCAGCTTAACAGCGGGAATACACAATGAGCAGTTCTTC
>few|-|TRBV27|TRBJ1-6
CASSLRRNSPLHF
TGTGCCAGCAGTTTAAGGCGGAACTCACCCCTCCACTTT
>-|-|TRBV7-2|TRBJ2-2
CASSLAAGRLVATGELFF
TGTGCCAGCAGCTTAGCCGCAGGGAGACTAGTCGCCACCGGGGAGCTGTTTTTT
>-|TRBD2|TRBV7-2|TRBJ2-2
CASSLVHGGAANTGELFF
TGTGCCAGCAGCTTAGTTCACGGGGGGGCTGCGAACACCGGGGAGCTGTTTTTT
>-|-|TRBV28|TRBJ2-1
CASSTDRYNEQFF
TGTGCCAGCAGTACCGACAGATACAATGAGCAGTTCTTC
>once|-|TRBV28|TRBJ1-2
CASSLGQPSGYTF
TGTGCCAGCAGTTTAGGACAGCCTTCGGGCTACACCTTC
>-|-|TRBV5-1|TRBJ1-2
CASSLDGDYGYTF
TGCGCCAGCAGCTTGGACGGGGACTATGGCTACACCTTC
>-|TRBD2|TRBV6-1|TRBJ2-7
CASSEALAEAYEQYF
TGTGCCAGCAGTGAAGCCCTAGCGGAAGCCTACGAGCAGTACTTC
>-|-|TRBV5-1|TRBJ2-1
CASSLALGGSYNEQFF
TGCGCCAGCAGCTTGGCCCTAGGGGGCTCCTACAATGAGCAGTTCTTC
>once|-|TRBV6-5|TRBJ1-2
CASSPNNYGYTF
TGTGCCAGCAGCCCAAATAACTATGGCTACACCTTC
>-|TRBD2|TRBV30|TRBJ2-1
CAGGEGDEQFF
TGTGCCGGGGGGGAGGGAGATGAGCAGTTCTTC
>-|-|TRBV11-2|TRBJ1-1
CASSLAGTEAFF
TGTGCCAGCAGCTTAGCAGGGACTGAAGCTTTCTTT
>-|TRBD2|TRBV7-9|TRBJ2-1
CASSPGTSGSNEQFF
TGTGCCAGCAGCCCCGGGACTAGCGGGAGCAATGAGCAGTTCTTC
>-|TRBD1|TRBV4-3|TRBJ1-1
CASSQDGDREAFF
TGCGCCAGCAGCCAAGATGGGGACAGGGAAGCTTTCTTT